This T cell receptor (beta chain) was sequenced during a study of CD8 T cells in ankylosing spondylitis. The study, taken as a whole, reports: Ankylosing spondylitis blood seemed to carry a telltale TCR beta motif made of under ten highly homologous variants. Disease-linked clones displayed a CD8+ phenotype and appeared relatively rarely in peripheral blood.

This clonotype has only a few counts. Its antigen is not known. With V trimmed by 3 bases and J by 7 bases, 2 bases remained unmatched. Germline lookup yields CDR1 SGHNT and CDR2 YENEEA. This CDR3 has 15 amino acids. It was by quantitative 5'-RACE with molecular barcodes that TCR beta libraries were made. TCRdb independently ran MiXCR on the 5' RACE reads; one entry per CDR3 protein. Of tens of thousands of distinct CDR3 sequences in the sample, around 6.4% were seen once. The specimen sequenced was synovial fluid, either unsorted or a sorted T cell fraction (not recorded which). The V gene is TRBV11-3, the J gene TRBJ2-1; 14 nucleotides align to TRBD2. The sequence came from a male donor with ankylosing spondylitis. In DNA form, the CDR3 reads TGTGCCAGCAGCTTGGGGACTAGCGGGGGTAATGAGCAGTTCTTC. It specifies CASSLGTSGGNEQFF. Full variable domain (remainder filled in from reference TRBV11-3 and TRBJ2-1): EAGVVQSPRYKIIEKKQPVAFWCNPISGHNTLYWYLQNLGQGPELLIRYENEEAVDDSQLPKDRFSAERLKGVDSTLKIQPAELGDSAVYLCASSLGTSGGNEQFFGPGTRLTVL.